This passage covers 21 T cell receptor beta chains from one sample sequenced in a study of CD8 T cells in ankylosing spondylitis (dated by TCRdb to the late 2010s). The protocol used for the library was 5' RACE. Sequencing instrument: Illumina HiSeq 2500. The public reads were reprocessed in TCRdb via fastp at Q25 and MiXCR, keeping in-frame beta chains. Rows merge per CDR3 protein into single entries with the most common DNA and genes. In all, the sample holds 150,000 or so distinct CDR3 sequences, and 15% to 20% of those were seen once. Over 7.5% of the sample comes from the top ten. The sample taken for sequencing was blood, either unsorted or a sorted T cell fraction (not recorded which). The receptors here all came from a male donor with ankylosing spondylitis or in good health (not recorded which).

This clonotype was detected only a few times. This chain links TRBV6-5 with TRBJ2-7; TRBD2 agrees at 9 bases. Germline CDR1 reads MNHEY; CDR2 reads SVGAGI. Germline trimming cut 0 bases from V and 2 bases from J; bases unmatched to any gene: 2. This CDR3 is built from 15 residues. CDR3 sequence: CASSYSREGTYEQYF. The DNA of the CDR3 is TGTGCCAGCAGTTACTCGCGGGAGGGAACCTACGAGCAGTACTTC.

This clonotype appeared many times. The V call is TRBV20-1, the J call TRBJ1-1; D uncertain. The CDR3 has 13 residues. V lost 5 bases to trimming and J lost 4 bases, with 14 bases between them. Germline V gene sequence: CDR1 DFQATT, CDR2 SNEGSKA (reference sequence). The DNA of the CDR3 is TGCAGTGCTGTACAGACGCGCGGCACTGAAGCTTTCTTT. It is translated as CSAVQTRGTEAFF.

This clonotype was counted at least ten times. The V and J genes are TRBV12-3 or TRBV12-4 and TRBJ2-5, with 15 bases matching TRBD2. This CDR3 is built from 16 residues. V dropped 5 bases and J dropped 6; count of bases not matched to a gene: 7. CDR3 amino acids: CASSRTSGRAGKTQYF. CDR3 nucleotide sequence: TGTGCCAGCAGTCGGACTAGCGGGAGGGCCGGGAAGACCCAGTACTTC.

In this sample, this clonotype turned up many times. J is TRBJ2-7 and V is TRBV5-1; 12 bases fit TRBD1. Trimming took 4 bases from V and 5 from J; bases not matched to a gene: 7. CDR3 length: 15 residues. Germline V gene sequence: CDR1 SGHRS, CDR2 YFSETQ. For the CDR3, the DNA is TGCGCCAGCAGCACGACGGGACAGGGGGCCGACGAGCAGTACTTC. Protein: CASSTTGQGADEQYF. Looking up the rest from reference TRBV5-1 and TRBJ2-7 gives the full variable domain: KAGVTQTPRYLIKTRGQQVTLSCSPISGHRSVSWYQQTPGQGLQFLFEYFSETQRNKGNFPGRFSGRQFSNSRSEMNVSTLELGDSALYLCASSTTGQGADEQYFGPGTRLTVT.

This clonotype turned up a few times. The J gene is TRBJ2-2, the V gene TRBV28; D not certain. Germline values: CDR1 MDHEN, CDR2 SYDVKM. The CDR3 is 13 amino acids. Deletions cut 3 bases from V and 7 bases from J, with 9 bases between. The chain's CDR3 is CASSFPSGGELFF. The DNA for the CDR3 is TGTGCCAGCAGTTTCCCAAGTGGCGGGGAGCTGTTTTTT.

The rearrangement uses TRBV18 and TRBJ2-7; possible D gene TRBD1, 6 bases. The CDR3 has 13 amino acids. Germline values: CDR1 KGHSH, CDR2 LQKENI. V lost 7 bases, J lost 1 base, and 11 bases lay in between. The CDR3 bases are TGTGCCAGCTTCGCCGGACAGTCCTACGAGCAGTACTTC. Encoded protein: CASFAGQSYEQYF.

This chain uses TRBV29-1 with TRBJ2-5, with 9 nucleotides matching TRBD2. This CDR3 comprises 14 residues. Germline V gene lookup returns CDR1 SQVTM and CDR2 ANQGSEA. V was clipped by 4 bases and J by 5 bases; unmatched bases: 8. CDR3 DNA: TGCAGCGTTGCGAGTAGCGGGAGTTCTGAGACCCAGTACTTC. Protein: CSVASSGSSETQYF.

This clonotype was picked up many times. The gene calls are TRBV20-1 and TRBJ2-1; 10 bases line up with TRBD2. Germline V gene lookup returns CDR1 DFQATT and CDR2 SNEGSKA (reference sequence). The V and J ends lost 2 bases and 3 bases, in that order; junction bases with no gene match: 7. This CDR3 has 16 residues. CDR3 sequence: CSARKQAGGFYNEQFF. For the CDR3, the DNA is TGCAGTGCTAGAAAACAAGCGGGGGGGTTCTACAATGAGCAGTTCTTC.

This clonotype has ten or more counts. This CDR3 is CASSLTETYEQYF. As DNA, the CDR3 is TGCGCCAGCAGCTTGACCGAAACCTACGAGCAGTACTTC. The V gene is TRBV5-1, the J gene TRBJ2-7; D uncertain. Trimming took 1 base from V and 2 from J, leaving 7 bases between them. The CDR3 contains 13 residues. Per germline, CDR1 SGHRS and CDR2 YFSETQ.

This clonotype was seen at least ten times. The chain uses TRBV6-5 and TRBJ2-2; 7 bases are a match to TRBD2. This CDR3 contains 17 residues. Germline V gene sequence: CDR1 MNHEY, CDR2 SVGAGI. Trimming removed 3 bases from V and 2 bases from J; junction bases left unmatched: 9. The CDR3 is CASSYRWSGINTGELFF. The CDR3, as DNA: TGTGCCAGCAGTTATCGTTGGAGCGGGATAAACACCGGGGAGCTGTTTTTT.

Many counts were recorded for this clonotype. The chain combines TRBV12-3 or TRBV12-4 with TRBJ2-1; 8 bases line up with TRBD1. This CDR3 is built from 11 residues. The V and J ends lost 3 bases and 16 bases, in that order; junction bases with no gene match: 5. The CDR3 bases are TGTGCCAGCAGTTTGTTGGACAGGGAATTCTTC. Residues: CASSLLDREFF.

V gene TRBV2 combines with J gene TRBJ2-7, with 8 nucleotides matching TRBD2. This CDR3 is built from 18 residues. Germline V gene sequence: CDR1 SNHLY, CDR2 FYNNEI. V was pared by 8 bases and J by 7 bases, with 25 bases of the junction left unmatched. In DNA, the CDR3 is TGTGCCAGCCAGACGCCTTTCGGTGCCGGGCCTAAGCGGGAGGAGCAGTACTTC. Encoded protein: CASQTPFGAGPKREEQYF.

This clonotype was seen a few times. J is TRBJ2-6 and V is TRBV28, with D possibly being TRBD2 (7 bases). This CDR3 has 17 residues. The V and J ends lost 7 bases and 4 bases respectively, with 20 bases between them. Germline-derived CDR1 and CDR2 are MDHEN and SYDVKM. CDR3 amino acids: CASTLRGGASGANVLTF. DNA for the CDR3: TGTGCCAGCACCCTTAGGGGGGGGGCCTCGGGGGCCAACGTCCTGACTTTC.

The CDR3 region has the DNA TGTGCCAGCAGTTTTGGGACACCTTACAATGAGCAGTTCTTC. It translates to CASSFGTPYNEQFF. V is TRBV28 and J is TRBJ2-1, with D perhaps matching TRBD1 (6 bases). This CDR3 has 14 amino acids. V was cut by 3 bases and J by 4 bases, with 10 bases left in between. Per germline, CDR1 MDHEN and CDR2 SYDVKM.

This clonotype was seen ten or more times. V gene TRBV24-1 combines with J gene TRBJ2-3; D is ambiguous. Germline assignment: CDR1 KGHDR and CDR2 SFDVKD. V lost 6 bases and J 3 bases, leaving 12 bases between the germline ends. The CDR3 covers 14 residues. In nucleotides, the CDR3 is TGTGCCACCAGTCGAGGCCTGATGACAGATACGCAGTATTTT. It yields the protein CATSRGLMTDTQYF.

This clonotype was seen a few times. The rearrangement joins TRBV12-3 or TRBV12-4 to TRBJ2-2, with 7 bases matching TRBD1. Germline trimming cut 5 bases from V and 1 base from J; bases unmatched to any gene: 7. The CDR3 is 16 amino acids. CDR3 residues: CASSRQGSLNTGELFF. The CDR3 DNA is TGTGCCAGCAGTAGACAGGGATCTTTGAACACCGGGGAGCTGTTTTTT.

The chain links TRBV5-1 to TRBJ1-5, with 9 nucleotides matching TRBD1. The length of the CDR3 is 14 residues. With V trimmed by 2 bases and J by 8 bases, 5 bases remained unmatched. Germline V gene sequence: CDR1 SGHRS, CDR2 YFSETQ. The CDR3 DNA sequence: TGCGCCAGCAGCTTAACAGGGGGCTTTGAGCCCCAGCATTTT. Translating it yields CASSLTGGFEPQHF.

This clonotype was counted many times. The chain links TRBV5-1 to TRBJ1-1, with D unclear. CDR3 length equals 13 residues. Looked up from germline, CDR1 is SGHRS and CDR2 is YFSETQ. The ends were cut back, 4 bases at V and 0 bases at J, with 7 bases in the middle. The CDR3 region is CASSRQVNTEAFF. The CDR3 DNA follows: TGCGCCAGCAGCCGTCAGGTGAACACTGAAGCTTTCTTT.

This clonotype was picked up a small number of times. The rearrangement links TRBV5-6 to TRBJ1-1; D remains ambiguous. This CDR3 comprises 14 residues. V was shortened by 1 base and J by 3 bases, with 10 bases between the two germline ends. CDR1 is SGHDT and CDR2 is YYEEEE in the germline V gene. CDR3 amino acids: CASSLFGVDTEAFF. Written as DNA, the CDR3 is TGTGCCAGCAGCTTGTTCGGGGTTGACACTGAAGCTTTCTTT.

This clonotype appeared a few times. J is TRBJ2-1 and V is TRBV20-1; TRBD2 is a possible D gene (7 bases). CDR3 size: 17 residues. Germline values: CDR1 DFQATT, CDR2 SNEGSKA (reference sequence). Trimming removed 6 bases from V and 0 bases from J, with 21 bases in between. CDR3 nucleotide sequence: TGCAGTGCCCTGAGTGGGGCGGGGGCTTTCTCCTACAATGAGCAGTTCTTC. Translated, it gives CSALSGAGAFSYNEQFF.

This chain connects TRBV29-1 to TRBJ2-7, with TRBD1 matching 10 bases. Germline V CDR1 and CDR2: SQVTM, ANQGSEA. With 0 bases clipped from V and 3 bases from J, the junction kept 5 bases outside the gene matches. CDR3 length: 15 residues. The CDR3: CSVEDRRDRGYEQYF. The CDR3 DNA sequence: TGCAGCGTTGAAGATAGGCGGGACAGGGGCTACGAGCAGTACTTC.